This T cell receptor (beta chain) stems from a study of blood T cell repertoires in COVID-19. This clone was recorded only once. Original analysis: Estimation of nucleated cell counts was performed using reference gene primer amplification. The protocol was immunoSEQ multiplex PCR, while the TCRdb copy is restricted to in-frame clones and leaves out a portion. V and J calls and clone size come straight from that table; D and trimming were deduced from the DNA. The data hold approximately 150,000 clones, with approximately 90% observed a single time. This clonotype was sampled from a human donor in a cohort sampled during active COVID-19. The sequenced material came from peripheral blood.

CDR3 residues: CASSPGGTRKYYEQYF. The CDR3 nucleotides read TGCGCCAGCAGCCCTGGGGGGACTAGAAAATACTACGAGCAGTACTTC. This rearrangement joins TRBV4-1 to TRBJ2-7; 8 nucleotides agree with TRBD2. V lost 4 bases, J lost 3 bases, and 11 bases stayed unmatched. The CDR3 consists of 16 residues. From germline, CDR1 is MGHRA and CDR2 YSYEKL.